Listed here are 12 T cell receptor beta chains from one sample, sequenced in a study of blood T cell repertoires in COVID-19. Profiling relied on immunoSEQ multiplex PCR, and the TCRdb table lists in-frame clones only, not all of them. This table has tens of thousands of clones, about 88% appearing once. Source material: peripheral blood. The source is a man in his 60s with acute or convalescent COVID-19.

J is TRBJ1-5 and V is TRBV5-3; 10 nucleotides match TRBD1. TRBV5-3 is known as an ORF, though its function is uncertain. This CDR3 contains 13 residues. V trimming: 8 bases; J trimming: 5 bases; junction bases outside the gene matches: 4. The CDR3 sequence: CARDRGKDQPQHF. Written as DNA, the CDR3 is TGTGCCAGGGACAGGGGGAAAGATCAGCCCCAGCATTTT.

This chain links TRBV6-5 with TRBJ2-2; D may be TRBD1 (6 bases). Germline assignment: CDR1 MNHEY and CDR2 SVGAGI. V was trimmed by 8 bases and J by 5 bases, leaving 15 bases between them. The CDR3 is made up of 14 amino acids. CDR3 bases: TGTGCCAGCGTGGTACAGGGTGGGACCGGGGAGCTGTTTTTT. Amino acid sequence: CASVVQGGTGELFF.

This chain links TRBV19 with TRBJ2-7; perhaps TRBD1 as D (6 bases). Germline V gene data show CDR1 as LNHDA and CDR2 as SQIVND (reference sequence). The CDR3 is 14 residues long. With 5 bases removed from V and 6 bases from J, the gap between germline ends came to 17 bases. DNA for the CDR3: TGTGCCAGTAGTCGGACAGCTTCGCCGGGCGAGCAGTACTTC. Amino acid sequence: CASSRTASPGEQYF.

The V and J genes are TRBV29-1 and TRBJ2-1, with unresolved D. The length of the CDR3 is 12 residues. Trimming cost V 2 bases and J 7 bases, with 9 bases left between them. Germline V gives CDR1 SQVTM, CDR2 ANQGSEA. The CDR3 reads CSVEISGNEQFF. CDR3 bases: TGCAGCGTTGAAATCTCAGGTAATGAGCAGTTCTTC.

V gene TRBV5-1 combines with J gene TRBJ1-2; weak D call: TRBD1 (6 bases). The V and J ends lost 3 bases and 7 bases respectively, with 10 bases between them. CDR1 is SGHRS and CDR2 is YFSETQ in the germline V gene. This CDR3 spans 12 amino acids. This CDR3 reads CASSSGQPGYTF. CDR3 coding DNA: TGCGCCAGCAGCTCGGGACAACCTGGCTACACCTTC.

The genes are TRBV7-2 and TRBJ1-3; TRBD1 is a possible D gene (6 bases). V lost 1 base, J lost 2 bases, and 9 bases lay in between. The CDR3 consists of 15 residues. CDR1 is SGHTA and CDR2 is FQGNSA in the germline V gene. The CDR3 DNA sequence: TGTGCCAGCAGCTTAGAGGGGGAAGCTGGAAACACCATATATTTT. This codes for CASSLEGEAGNTIYF.

This clone was seen a single time. V gene TRBV27 combines with J gene TRBJ1-4, with D possibly TRBD1 on 5 matching bases. CDR3 length: 15 amino acids. Germline CDR1 and CDR2: MNHEY and SMNVEV (reference sequence). The germline V and J ends were trimmed by 2 bases and 4 bases, with 11 bases remaining between them. The CDR3 nucleotides are TGTGCCAGCAGTTTAGACGGCCAGGGTAATGAAAAACTGTTTTTT. This codes for CASSLDGQGNEKLFF.

The chain couples TRBV2 to TRBJ2-7, with TRBD1 identical over 8 bases. The germline CDR1 and CDR2 sequences are SNHLY and FYNNEI. CDR3 size: 13 residues. Trimming took 6 bases from V and 6 from J; bases not matched to a gene: 7. For the CDR3, the DNA is TGTGCCAGCAGGGAGGACAGGGTGAGCGAGCAGTACTTC. It is translated as CASREDRVSEQYF. The variable domain in full, with the rest retrieved from reference TRBV2 and TRBJ2-7, is EPEVTQTPSHQVTQMGQEVILRCVPISNHLYFYWYRQILGQKVEFLVSFYNNEISEKSEIFDDQFSVERPDGSNFTLKIRSTKLEDSAMYFCASREDRVSEQYFGPGTRLTVT.

This rearrangement joins TRBV7-2 to TRBJ1-2; no definite D call. The ends were cut back, 1 base at V and 5 bases at J, with 5 bases in the middle. CDR1 is SGHTA and CDR2 is FQGNSA in the germline V gene. The CDR3 has 12 amino acids. Written as DNA, the CDR3 is TGTGCCAGCAGCTTAGGGCTTTATGGCTACACCTTC. Its protein product is CASSLGLYGYTF.

This clone turned up a few times. V is TRBV28 and J is TRBJ1-1; 11 positions match TRBD1. The length of the CDR3 is 15 residues. V was pared by 3 bases and J by 4 bases, with 4 bases of the junction left unmatched. Germline lookup yields CDR1 MDHEN and CDR2 SYDVKM. Here the CDR3 reads CASSLPGTGGTEAFF. In nucleotides, the CDR3 is TGTGCCAGCAGTTTGCCCGGGACAGGGGGCACTGAAGCTTTCTTT.

The V call is TRBV6-2 or TRBV6-3, the J call TRBJ2-7, with 7 bases that match TRBD1. Germline V lookup: CDR1 MNHEY, CDR2 SVGEGT. Unmatched junction bases numbered 13, after V lost 5 bases and J lost 3 bases. CDR3 size: 16 residues. The CDR3 coding sequence is TGTGCCAGCAGTACCCTCTCAGGGGGTAGCGTCTACGAGCAGTACTTC. The encoded protein is CASSTLSGGSVYEQYF.

This sequence joins TRBV3-1 (or the pseudogene TRBV3-2) and TRBJ1-2; 7 nucleotides align to TRBD1. Losses at the gene ends were 4 bases for V and 0 bases for J; bases not matched to a gene: 8. CDR3 length: 16 amino acids. The germline CDR1 and CDR2 sequences are LGHDT and YNNKEL (reference sequence). Here the CDR3 DNA reads TGTGCCAGCAGCCCCTGGACAGGCGGTACTAACTATGGCTACACCTTC. Amino acids: CASSPWTGGTNYGYTF.